Shown below are 29 T cell receptor beta chains from a single sample sequenced in a study of blood T cell repertoires in COVID-19. Sequencing used immunoSEQ multiplex PCR; TCRdb keeps in-frame clones, though not all of them. The sample records 200,000 to 250,000 clones, roughly 81% being singletons. The specimen sequenced was peripheral blood. Receptor source: a middle-aged man with acute or convalescent COVID-19.

The V gene is TRBV5-1, the J gene TRBJ2-5; D is possibly TRBD2 (5 bases). The CDR3 spans 14 residues. The germline V gene has CDR1 SGHRS and CDR2 YFSETQ. The V end lost 4 bases, the J end lost 7 bases, and 17 bases lay between the germline ends. CDR3 DNA sequence: TGCGCCAGCAGCGAGAGGGTTGCGTCCTCGACCCAGTACTTC. Its protein product is CASSERVASSTQYF.

CDR3 nucleotide sequence: TGTGCCACCAGCGGAACGACAGGGGCTAGCACAGATACGCAGTATTTT. Translation gives CATSGTTGASTDTQYF. This chain links TRBV15 with TRBJ2-3, with 8 nucleotides matching TRBD1. J gave up 0 bases and V 5 bases, and 7 bases lay outside the gene matches. The CDR3 has 16 amino acids. Germline loops: CDR1 LNHNV, CDR2 YYDKDF (reference sequence). Complete variable domain (other parts from reference TRBV15 and TRBJ2-3): DAMVIQNPRYQVTQFGKPVTLSCSQTLNHNVMYWYQQKSSQAPKLLFHYYDKDFNNEADTPDNFQSRRPNTSFCFLDIRSPGLGDTAMYLCATSGTTGASTDTQYFGPGTRLTVL.

The chain combines TRBV2 with TRBJ2-3; the D gene is possibly TRBD2 (5 bases). Trimming took off 4 bases at V and 6 bases at J, with 8 bases between the two ends. The CDR3 loop spans 12 amino acids. Germline V lookup: CDR1 SNHLY, CDR2 FYNNEI. CDR3 bases: TGTGCCAGCAGTGTGTCGGGGGATACGCAGTATTTT. This sequence encodes CASSVSGDTQYF.

CDR3 region: CATTLHTGKNTEAFF. In DNA form, the CDR3 reads TGTGCCACCACGCTGCATACAGGGAAGAACACTGAAGCTTTCTTT. The chain carries TRBV13 and TRBJ1-1; D is perhaps TRBD1 (6 bases). Germline CDR1 reads PRHDT; CDR2 reads FYEKMQ (reference sequence). V gave up 10 bases and J gave up 1 base, with 19 bases separating them. This CDR3 spans 15 amino acids.

The V and J genes are TRBV28 and TRBJ1-2; D possibly corresponds to TRBD1 (5 bases). Deletions cut 5 bases from V and 2 bases from J, with 15 bases between. This CDR3 region has 15 residues. Per germline, CDR1 MDHEN and CDR2 SYDVKM. DNA for the CDR3: TGTGCCAGCAGTGGGCCCGGGGGTGGAAACTATGGCTACACCTTC. Translating it yields CASSGPGGGNYGYTF.

Turning to this clone: Other DNA sequences within the sample encode an identical CDR3. This chain uses TRBV19 with TRBJ1-5; D might be TRBD1 (5 bases). The CDR3 is 14 residues long. V dropped 5 bases and J dropped 6 bases, with 14 bases sitting between them. Per germline, CDR1 LNHDA and CDR2 SQIVND (reference sequence). In DNA form, the CDR3 reads TGTGCCAGTAGTGGGACCGGCGGGGGTCAGCCCCAGCATTTT. Protein: CASSGTGGGQPQHF.

The V call is TRBV7-9, the J call TRBJ2-7; D is possibly TRBD1 (5 bases). Deletions cut 0 bases from V and 2 bases from J, with 8 bases between. Looked up from germline, CDR1 is SEHNR and CDR2 is FQNEAQ (reference sequence). This CDR3 contains 14 residues. The CDR3 is CASSLADTAYEQYF. CDR3 nucleotide sequence: TGTGCCAGCAGCTTAGCGGACACCGCCTACGAGCAGTACTTC.

The V call is TRBV6-5, the J call TRBJ2-6; 7 nucleotides match TRBD1. V dropped 5 bases and J dropped 3; count of bases not matched to a gene: 4. The V gene's germline CDR1 is MNHEY and CDR2 SVGAGI. The CDR3 consists of 15 residues. The CDR3 sequence is CASSQTGFGANVLTF. The CDR3 DNA follows: TGTGCCAGCAGTCAGACAGGGTTTGGGGCCAACGTCCTGACTTTC.

This sequence joins TRBV19 and TRBJ1-6; D unclear. From germline, CDR1 is LNHDA and CDR2 SQIVND (reference sequence). This CDR3 spans 16 amino acids. Trimming pared 4 bases from V and 7 bases from J, leaving 17 bases between. The CDR3 sequence is CASSTSPGSKNSPLHF. CDR3 nucleotide sequence: TGTGCCAGTAGTACCTCCCCGGGGTCGAAAAATTCACCCCTCCACTTT.

The chain employs TRBV11-2 and TRBJ1-4; no reliable D call. The CDR3 is made up of 16 amino acids. Trimming removed 1 base from V and 2 bases from J, with 11 bases in between. The germline gives CDR1 SGHAT, CDR2 FQNNGV. CDR3 amino acids: CASSLGRRSTNEKLFF. The DNA of the CDR3 is TGTGCCAGCAGCTTAGGACGGAGGTCGACTAATGAAAAACTGTTTTTT.

This clone has a handful of counts. The chain carries TRBV9 and TRBJ2-7, with D tentatively TRBD1 (6 bases). The V gene's germline CDR1 is SGDLS and CDR2 YYNGEE. The CDR3 has 15 amino acids. With 3 bases removed from V and 6 bases from J, the gap between germline ends came to 19 bases. Here the CDR3 reads CASSAPGERSPEQYF. The CDR3 DNA follows: TGTGCCAGCAGCGCCCCAGGGGAGCGTTCCCCCGAGCAGTACTTC. The variable domain in full, with the rest retrieved from reference TRBV9 and TRBJ2-7, is DSGVTQTPKHLITATGQRVTLRCSPRSGDLSVYWYQQSLDQGLQFLIQYYNGEERAKGNILERFSAQQFPDLHSELNLSSLELGDSALYFCASSAPGERSPEQYFGPGTRLTVT.

The V and J genes are TRBV7-6 and TRBJ2-5; TRBD2 might be the D (5 bases). In germline, CDR1 is SGHVS, CDR2 FNYEAQ. V dropped 6 bases and J dropped 5 bases, with 16 bases sitting between them. The CDR3 runs 14 residues. CDR3 residues: CASSRNGWEETQYF. DNA for the CDR3: TGTGCCAGCAGTCGAAACGGGTGGGAGGAGACCCAGTACTTC.

The rearrangement joins TRBV28 to TRBJ2-7; 9 positions agree with TRBD1. Germline CDR1 and CDR2: MDHEN and SYDVKM. Unmatched junction bases numbered 11, after V lost 8 bases and J lost 6 bases. This CDR3 comprises 14 residues. CDR3 region: CASRDRGTLGEQYF. In DNA, the CDR3 is TGTGCCAGCCGTGACAGGGGGACCCTCGGCGAGCAGTACTTC. The full variable domain, with the rest looked up from reference TRBV28 and TRBJ2-7, is DVKVTQSSRYLVKRTGEKVFLECVQDMDHENMFWYRQDPGLGLRLIYFSYDVKMKEKGDIPEGYSVSREKKERFSLILESASTNQTSMYLCASRDRGTLGEQYFGPGTRLTVT.

The chain links TRBV28 to TRBJ2-7, with D perhaps matching TRBD2 (6 bases). CDR1 and CDR2 (germline): MDHEN, SYDVKM. This CDR3 spans 14 amino acids. V lost 6 bases and J lost 0, with 12 bases in between. CDR3 protein: CASRGGARSYEQYF. The CDR3 DNA sequence: TGTGCCAGCAGAGGCGGGGCCCGCTCCTACGAGCAGTACTTC. Based on the CDR3 plus reference TRBV28 and TRBJ2-7, the full variable domain is DVKVTQSSRYLVKRTGEKVFLECVQDMDHENMFWYRQDPGLGLRLIYFSYDVKMKEKGDIPEGYSVSREKKERFSLILESASTNQTSMYLCASRGGARSYEQYFGPGTRLTVT.

This chain joins TRBV9 and TRBJ2-1; TRBD2 might be the D (5 bases). V lost 0 bases and J 8 bases, leaving 12 bases between the germline ends. This CDR3 spans 14 amino acids. The germline V gene encodes CDR1 SGDLS and CDR2 YYNGEE. The CDR3 here is CASSVVTSSDEQFF. CDR3 coding DNA: TGTGCCAGCAGCGTAGTCACTAGTAGCGATGAGCAGTTCTTC. Drawing the rest from reference TRBV9 and TRBJ2-1, the complete variable domain is DSGVTQTPKHLITATGQRVTLRCSPRSGDLSVYWYQQSLDQGLQFLIQYYNGEERAKGNILERFSAQQFPDLHSELNLSSLELGDSALYFCASSVVTSSDEQFFGPGTRLTVL.

This chain links TRBV7-3 with TRBJ2-3, with D possibly being TRBD2 (6 bases). There are 15 residues in the CDR3. V lost 4 bases, J lost 2 bases, and 13 bases lay in between. The V gene's germline CDR1 is SGHTA and CDR2 FQGTGA. This chain's CDR3 is CASSSHSLATDTQYF. The CDR3 nucleotides read TGTGCCAGCAGCTCTCACTCACTAGCCACAGATACGCAGTATTTT.

This sequence joins TRBV3-1 (or the pseudogene TRBV3-2) and TRBJ1-2, with TRBD1 matching 10 bases. The CDR3 has 16 residues. With V trimmed by 4 bases and J by 7 bases, 12 bases remained unmatched. Germline V gene sequence: CDR1 LGHDT, CDR2 YNNKEL (reference sequence). The CDR3 reads CASSRRTGGQGVGYTF. As DNA, the CDR3 is TGTGCCAGCAGCCGGCGGACAGGGGGGCAAGGTGTTGGCTACACCTTC.

The chain recombines TRBV10-2 with TRBJ2-2; 7 nucleotides match TRBD1. The V segment lost 11 bases and the J segment 8 bases; nucleotides outside the gene matches: 11. Germline lookup yields CDR1 WSHSY and CDR2 SAAADI. The CDR3 sequence is 13 residues long. The CDR3 DNA reads TGCGCCTCCTGCCGAGGGGGCGGGGGGGAGCTGTTTTTT. It encodes CASCRGGGGELFF.

This clone came up a few times. J is TRBJ1-2 and V is TRBV2; possibly TRBD1 for D (6 bases). CDR1 SNHLY and CDR2 FYNNEI come from the germline V gene. V gave up 0 bases and J gave up 8 bases, with 13 bases separating them. CDR3 length: 14 residues. CDR3 amino acids: CASSEAGGGGGYTF. DNA of the CDR3: TGTGCCAGCAGTGAAGCCGGAGGGGGGGGCGGCTACACCTTC.

The genes are TRBV19 and TRBJ1-2; no reliable D call. CDR3 length: 15 residues. CDR1 is LNHDA, CDR2 SQIVND, per germline (reference sequence). V was cut by 4 bases and J by 2 bases, with 14 bases left in between. As DNA, the CDR3 is TGTGCCAGTAGTACACGTTCTACGTCAAACTATGGCTACACCTTC. It translates to CASSTRSTSNYGYTF.

The chain employs TRBV27 and TRBJ1-1, with D possibly matching TRBD1 (5 bases). V was shortened by 4 bases and J by 1 base, with 10 bases between the two germline ends. The CDR3 covers 14 residues. Germline V gives CDR1 MNHEY, CDR2 SMNVEV (reference sequence). This chain's CDR3 is CASSSNRWNTEAFF. The CDR3 coding sequence is TGTGCCAGCAGTTCAAACAGGTGGAACACTGAAGCTTTCTTT.

The chain is built from TRBV5-5 and TRBJ2-3; D remains unclear. Germline assignment: CDR1 SGHKS and CDR2 YYEKEE (reference sequence). Trimming stripped 4 bases from V and 5 bases from J, with 8 bases between. The CDR3 consists of 12 residues. The CDR3 spells CASSAIRDTQYF. The CDR3 DNA follows: TGTGCCAGCAGCGCAATCAGAGATACGCAGTATTTT. Looking up the rest from reference TRBV5-5 and TRBJ2-3 gives the full variable domain: DAGVTQSPTHLIKTRGQQVTLRCSPISGHKSVSWYQQVLGQGPQFIFQYYEKEERGRGNFPDRFSARQFPNYSSELNVNALLLGDSALYLCASSAIRDTQYFGPGTRLTVL.

The V and J genes are TRBV5-6 and TRBJ1-5, with D possibly matching TRBD1 (5 bases). Trimming took 4 bases from V and 2 from J, leaving 10 bases between them. The CDR3 sequence is 14 residues long. CDR1 and CDR2 (germline): SGHDT, YYEEEE. The CDR3 loop reads CASSRLQGNQPQHF. The DNA for the CDR3 is TGTGCCAGCAGCCGATTACAGGGCAATCAGCCCCAGCATTTT.

On this clone: This specimen includes other DNA sequences encoding the same CDR3. The chain carries TRBV24-1 and TRBJ2-3; a weak D match, TRBD2 (6 bases). Germline assignment: CDR1 KGHDR and CDR2 SFDVKD. The CDR3 has 12 residues. With 9 bases removed from V and 1 base from J, the gap between germline ends came to 7 bases. CDR3 amino acids: CATGGGTDTQYF. Written as DNA, the CDR3 is TGTGCCACCGGCGGGGGCACAGATACGCAGTATTTT.

The V call is TRBV6-5, the J call TRBJ1-2; D call uncertain. In germline, CDR1 is MNHEY, CDR2 SVGAGI. The CDR3 is 13 residues long. The ends were cut back, 5 bases at V and 8 bases at J, with 15 bases in the middle. CDR3 sequence: CASSRWGDGGYTF. CDR3 DNA: TGTGCCAGCAGTAGGTGGGGAGACGGCGGCTACACCTTC.

The V call is TRBV28, the J call TRBJ2-2; 10 nucleotides align to TRBD1. This CDR3 region has 14 residues. Germline CDR1 is MDHEN and CDR2 is SYDVKM. The ends lost 6 bases at V and 5 bases at J; junction bases unmatched: 3. CDR3 sequence (DNA): TGTGCCAGCAGACGGACAGGGGGAACCGGGGAGCTGTTTTTT. Translating it yields CASRRTGGTGELFF.

Here the CDR3 reads CASSTGTPSGGETQYF. The DNA of the CDR3 is TGTGCCAGCTCAACTGGAACCCCTAGCGGGGGTGAGACCCAGTACTTC. V usage is TRBV18 and J usage is TRBJ2-5, with 10 bases fitting TRBD2. CDR1 and CDR2 from the germline V gene are KGHSH and LQKENI. Trimming cost V 5 bases and J 5 bases; bases outside gene matches: 11. The CDR3 spans 16 residues.

The chain recombines TRBV7-2 with TRBJ1-1; 9 bases are shared with TRBD1. V dropped 4 bases and J dropped 2; count of bases not matched to a gene: 2. CDR3 length: 14 residues. The germline CDR1 and CDR2 sequences are SGHTA and FQGNSA. The CDR3 sequence: CASSSQGANTEAFF. The CDR3, as DNA: TGTGCCAGCAGCTCACAGGGGGCTAACACTGAAGCTTTCTTT.

This chain links TRBV6-2 or TRBV6-3 with TRBJ2-2; possibly TRBD1 for D (6 bases). CDR1 and CDR2 from the germline V gene are MNHEY and SVGEGT. Trimming cost V 0 bases and J 7 bases, with 18 bases left between them. This CDR3 is built from 17 residues. CDR3 in DNA: TGTGCCAGCAGTTACTCGAGGCTGGACAGTAGGGTCGGGGAGCTGTTTTTT. This gives the protein CASSYSRLDSRVGELFF.